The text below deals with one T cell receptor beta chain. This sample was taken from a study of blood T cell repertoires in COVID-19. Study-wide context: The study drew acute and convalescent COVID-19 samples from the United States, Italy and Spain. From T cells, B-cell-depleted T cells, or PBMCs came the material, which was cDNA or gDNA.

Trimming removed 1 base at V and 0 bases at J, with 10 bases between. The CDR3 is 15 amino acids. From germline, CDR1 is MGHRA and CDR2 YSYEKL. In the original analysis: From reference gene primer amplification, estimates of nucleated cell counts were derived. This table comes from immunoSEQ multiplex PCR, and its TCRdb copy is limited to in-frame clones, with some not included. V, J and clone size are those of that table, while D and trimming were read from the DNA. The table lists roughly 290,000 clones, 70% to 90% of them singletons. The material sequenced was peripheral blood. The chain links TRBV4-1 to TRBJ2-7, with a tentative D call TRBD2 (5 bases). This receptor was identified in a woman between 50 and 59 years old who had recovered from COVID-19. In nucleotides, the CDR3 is TGCGCCAGCAGCCAAGCGGACTCGCGCTCCTACGAGCAGTACTTC. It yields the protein CASSQADSRSYEQYF.